This TCR beta chain is from a study of PD-1 blockade in classical Hodgkin lymphoma. Points from the study as a whole: Diversity similar to that of newly diagnosed patients was seen at baseline in complete responders. Reports described newly diagnosed patients as having lower baseline TCR diversity than healthy donors.

The length of the CDR3 is 17 residues. Germline trimming cut 0 bases from V and 1 base from J; bases unmatched to any gene: 6. Germline-derived CDR1 and CDR2 are MNHNS and SASEGT. Sequenced by immunoSEQ multiplex PCR; TCRdb stores in-frame clones only, minus some. In the table there are about 27,000 clones, 72% of which are singletons. This clone has a handful of counts. Its antigen is not identified. Time point specified: cycle 4 day 1 (C4D1), after 5 to 7 weeks of nivolumab. Following autologous stem cell transplantation, relapse occurred in every patient, and exposure to brentuximab vedotin varied. This chain links TRBV6-1 with TRBJ1-2; 9 bases are a match to TRBD1. The sample was peripheral blood mononuclear cells (PBMCs), taken before the fourth cycle of nivolumab. This sequence was found in a human donor with classical Hodgkin lymphoma. The chain's CDR3 is CASSEALTGGYNYGYTF. The DNA of the CDR3 is TGTGCCAGCAGTGAAGCGCTGACAGGGGGATATAACTATGGCTACACCTTC.